This T cell receptor (beta chain) was documented in a study of blood T cell repertoires in COVID-19. Study context: Donors in the United States, Italy and Spain gave samples during acute or convalescent COVID-19. PBMCs, B-cell-depleted T cells, or T cells provided the cDNA or gDNA that made up the material.

Authors' analysis steps: Scientists estimated how many nucleated cells there were by amplifying reference gene primers. Only in-frame clones appear in the TCRdb table, and some are missing; sequencing was by immunoSEQ multiplex PCR. Clone size and V and J calls were adopted from that table, with D and trimming inferred from the DNA. The sample holds tens of thousands of clones, around 80% seen once. What was sequenced was peripheral blood. The receptor comes from a man aged 60 to 75 with acute or convalescent COVID-19.

CDR3 residues: CASSDRVSAFDSPLHF. As DNA, the CDR3 is TGTGCCAGCAGCGACAGGGTTTCGGCCTTCGATTCACCCCTCCACTTT. The genes are TRBV9 and TRBJ1-6, with D perhaps matching TRBD1 (6 bases). Trimming stripped 3 bases from V and 8 bases from J, with 18 bases between. From germline, CDR1 is SGDLS and CDR2 YYNGEE. This CDR3 spans 16 amino acids.